Each of the 3 T cell receptor beta chains below was sequenced from the same sample in a study of OX40 agonist ivuxolimab in advanced cancers. Generated by immunoSEQ multiplex PCR, the TCRdb table keeps only in-frame clones and is missing some. The table has roughly 83,000 clones, around 85% seen once. This specimen was CD4+ or CD8+ T cells sorted from blood, taken in a trial of the OX40 agonist ivuxolimab. The receptors derive from an adult with an advanced solid tumor such as melanoma, head and neck, liver or kidney cancer.

The chain carries TRBV7-3 and TRBJ2-1, with D tentatively TRBD1 (6 bases). Trimming removed 5 bases from V and 5 bases from J, with 10 bases in between. This CDR3 is built from 13 residues. Germline V gives CDR1 SGHTA, CDR2 FQGTGA. The CDR3 nucleotides are TGTGCCAGCAGCCTAAACAGGGACAATGAGCAGTTCTTC. It yields the protein CASSLNRDNEQFF.

The gene calls are TRBV7-9 and TRBJ2-5; possible D gene TRBD1, 6 bases. Germline CDR1 is SEHNR and CDR2 is FQNEAQ (reference sequence). Trimming stripped 5 bases from V and 5 bases from J, with 12 bases between. The CDR3 sequence is 13 residues long. The DNA for the CDR3 is TGTGCCAGCAGCCGGGCAGGGGTCGAGACCCAGTACTTC. Its protein is CASSRAGVETQYF.

The V gene is TRBV10-2, the J gene TRBJ1-6; 11 bases match TRBD1. The V gene end was trimmed by 6 bases and the J gene end by 7 bases; junction bases not matched to a gene: 2. The CDR3 spans 14 residues. Germline CDR1 WSHSY, CDR2 SAAADI. This CDR3 reads CASRGQGVNSPLHF. CDR3 coding DNA: TGCGCCAGCAGGGGACAGGGGGTAAATTCACCCCTCCACTTT.